The 11 T cell receptor beta chains below all came from one sample that was sequenced in a study of blood T cell repertoires in COVID-19 (dated by TCRdb to about 2020). The receptor library was made with the immunoSEQ multiplex PCR assay. Entries here come from immuneACCESS through TCRdb and include only in-frame sequences with V and J called. Some clones fail to appear in such tables; in the studies checked, an unresolved V gene covers under half of the shortfall, and the cause of the remainder is unknown. Recorded for this sample are 200,000 to 250,000 clones; around 80% of them occurred a single time. The ten largest clonotypes hold roughly 5.5% of the sample. Sequenced sample: peripheral blood. The receptors derive from a human donor in a cohort sampled during active COVID-19.

V gene TRBV7-9 combines with J gene TRBJ2-7; possible D gene TRBD1, 5 bases. The length of the CDR3 is 12 residues. Trimming removed 1 base at V and 6 bases at J, with 7 bases between. Germline lookup yields CDR1 SEHNR and CDR2 FQNEAQ (reference sequence). The CDR3 DNA sequence: TGTGCCAGCAGCTTAGAGGACACCGAGCAGTACTTC. Protein product: CASSLEDTEQYF.

The rearrangement joins TRBV10-1 to TRBJ2-5, with 10 nucleotides matching TRBD1. CDR1 and CDR2 (germline): WNHNN, SYGVQD (reference sequence). CDR3 size: 14 residues. The junction had 4 bases not matched to a gene; V was cut back by 5 bases and J by 4 bases. The CDR3 protein is CASSRRTGGETQYF. In DNA form, the CDR3 reads TGCGCCAGCAGTCGCCGGACAGGGGGAGAGACCCAGTACTTC.

This chain uses TRBV9 with TRBJ2-3; 9 positions agree with TRBD2. The CDR3 length is 16 residues. Germline values: CDR1 SGDLS, CDR2 YYNGEE. The V gene end was trimmed by 1 base and the J gene end by 6 bases; junction bases not matched to a gene: 9. CDR3 loop: CASSVRSGGSHDTQYF. The CDR3 region has the DNA TGTGCCAGCAGCGTAAGAAGCGGGGGGTCCCACGATACGCAGTATTTT.

This chain links TRBV29-1 with TRBJ2-2; TRBD1 might be the D (5 bases). The CDR3 consists of 12 residues. Per the germline V gene, CDR1 is SQVTM and CDR2 is ANQGSEA. The V end was cut by 4 bases, the J end by 7 bases, with 10 bases between. The DNA for the CDR3 is TGCAGCGTTGGCAGGGCGGACGGGGAGCTGTTTTTT. It encodes CSVGRADGELFF.

This sequence joins TRBV5-1 and TRBJ2-5, with D possibly TRBD1 on 5 matching bases. Trimming took 1 base from V and 4 from J, leaving 14 bases between them. Germline V gene lookup returns CDR1 SGHRS and CDR2 YFSETQ. CDR3 size: 15 residues. CDR3 coding DNA: TGCGCCAGCAGCTTGAATCAGGGCCTGAGAGAGACCCAGTACTTC. Translation: CASSLNQGLRETQYF.

The chain joins TRBV5-8 to TRBJ2-2, with 9 bases that match TRBD1. J gave up 8 bases and V 3 bases, and 11 bases lay outside the gene matches. Per the germline V gene, CDR1 is SGHTS and CDR2 is YDEGEE. This CDR3 spans 16 amino acids. For the CDR3, the DNA is TGTGCCAGCAGCTGGGTCCCGGGACAGGGACCTGGGGAGCTGTTTTTT. Amino acids: CASSWVPGQGPGELFF.

This chain connects TRBV27 to TRBJ1-6; the D is unclear. Germline CDR1 is MNHEY and CDR2 is SMNVEV (reference sequence). The CDR3 contains 15 residues. The V and J ends lost 7 bases and 0 bases respectively, with 10 bases between them. The CDR3 bases are TGTGCCAGCACCTCCACCAGCTCCTATAATTCACCCCTCCACTTT. Protein sequence: CASTSTSSYNSPLHF.

This clone occurred a few times. V and J are TRBV2 and TRBJ2-7; 8 bases agree with TRBD2. The CDR3 has 14 residues. Trimming took 6 bases from V and 6 from J; bases not matched to a gene: 10. Per germline, CDR1 SNHLY and CDR2 FYNNEI. The CDR3 DNA reads as TGTGCCAGCAGGGCTGATAGCGGGATTTCCGAGCAGTACTTC. This encodes CASRADSGISEQYF. Full variable domain (missing parts from reference TRBV2 and TRBJ2-7): EPEVTQTPSHQVTQMGQEVILRCVPISNHLYFYWYRQILGQKVEFLVSFYNNEISEKSEIFDDQFSVERPDGSNFTLKIRSTKLEDSAMYFCASRADSGISEQYFGPGTRLTVT.

To note about this clone: Different DNA sequences within this sample yield the same CDR3. V and J are TRBV28 and TRBJ2-1, with 12 bases identical to TRBD1. Germline V gene lookup returns CDR1 MDHEN and CDR2 SYDVKM. V lost 6 bases and J lost 9; bases outside the gene matches: 9. This CDR3 region has 15 residues. In nucleotides, the CDR3 is TGTGCCAGCAGCTCTCCGGGACAGGGGGCTGGTGAGCAGTTCTTC. Protein product: CASSSPGQGAGEQFF.

This clone occurred once. This chain uses TRBV19 with TRBJ1-1, with 10 bases lining up with TRBD1. The CDR3 contains 15 residues. V lost 7 bases and J lost 5; bases outside the gene matches: 10. From germline, CDR1 is LNHDA and CDR2 SQIVND (reference sequence). For the CDR3, the DNA is TGTGCCAGTATCCCGACGGGACAGGGGAGAACTGAAGCTTTCTTT. Translated, it gives CASIPTGQGRTEAFF.

This clone has a handful of counts. The chain combines TRBV11-3 with TRBJ2-3, with D maybe TRBD1 (6 bases). The V and J ends lost 1 base and 3 bases respectively, with 11 bases between them. The CDR3 spans 15 residues. The germline gives CDR1 SGHNT, CDR2 YENEEA. The CDR3 loop is CASSLAPGQTDTQYF. DNA for the CDR3: TGTGCCAGCAGCTTAGCCCCCGGACAGACAGATACGCAGTATTTT.